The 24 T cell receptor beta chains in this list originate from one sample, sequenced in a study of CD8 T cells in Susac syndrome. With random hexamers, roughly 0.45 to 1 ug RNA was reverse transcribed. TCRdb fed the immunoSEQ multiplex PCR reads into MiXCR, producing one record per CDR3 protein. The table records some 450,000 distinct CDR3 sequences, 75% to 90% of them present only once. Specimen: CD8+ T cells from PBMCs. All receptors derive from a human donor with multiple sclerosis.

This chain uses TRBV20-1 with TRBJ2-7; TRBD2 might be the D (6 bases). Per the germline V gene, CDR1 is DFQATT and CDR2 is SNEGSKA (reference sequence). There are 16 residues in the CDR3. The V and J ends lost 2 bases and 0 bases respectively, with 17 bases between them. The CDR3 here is CSARPATSFSSYEQYF. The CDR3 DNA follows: TGCAGTGCTAGACCGGCGACTAGTTTCAGCTCCTACGAGCAGTACTTC.

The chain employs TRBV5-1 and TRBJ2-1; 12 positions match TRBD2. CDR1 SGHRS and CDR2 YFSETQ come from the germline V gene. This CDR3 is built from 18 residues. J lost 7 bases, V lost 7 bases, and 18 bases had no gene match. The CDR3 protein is CASGPVRGTSGRRNEQFF. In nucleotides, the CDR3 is TGCGCCAGCGGTCCAGTGAGGGGAACTAGCGGGAGGAGAAATGAGCAGTTCTTC.

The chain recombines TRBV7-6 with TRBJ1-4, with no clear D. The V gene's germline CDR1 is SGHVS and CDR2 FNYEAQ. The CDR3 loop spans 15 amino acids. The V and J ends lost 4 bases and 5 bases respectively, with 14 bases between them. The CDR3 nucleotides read TGTGCCAGCAGCTCTTCGCGGGGTCTGAATGAAAAACTGTTTTTT. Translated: CASSSSRGLNEKLFF.

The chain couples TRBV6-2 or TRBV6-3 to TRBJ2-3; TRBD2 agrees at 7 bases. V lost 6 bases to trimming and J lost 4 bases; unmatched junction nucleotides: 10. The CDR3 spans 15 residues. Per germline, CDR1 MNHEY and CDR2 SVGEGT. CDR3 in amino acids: CASSRTSSQSDTQYF. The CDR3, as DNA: TGTGCCAGCAGCCGGACTAGTTCCCAGTCAGATACGCAGTATTTT.

CDR3 loop: CASSIGLEGYEQYF. The CDR3 DNA reads TGTGCCAGCAGTATCGGACTAGAAGGCTACGAGCAGTACTTC. The chain is built from TRBV28 and TRBJ2-7; 7 bases agree with TRBD2. Unmatched junction bases numbered 7, after V lost 5 bases and J lost 3 bases. This CDR3 region has 14 residues. CDR1 and CDR2 from the germline V gene are MDHEN and SYDVKM. The complete variable domain, with remaining parts taken from reference TRBV28 and TRBJ2-7, reads DVKVTQSSRYLVKRTGEKVFLECVQDMDHENMFWYRQDPGLGLRLIYFSYDVKMKEKGDIPEGYSVSREKKERFSLILESASTNQTSMYLCASSIGLEGYEQYFGPGTRLTVT.

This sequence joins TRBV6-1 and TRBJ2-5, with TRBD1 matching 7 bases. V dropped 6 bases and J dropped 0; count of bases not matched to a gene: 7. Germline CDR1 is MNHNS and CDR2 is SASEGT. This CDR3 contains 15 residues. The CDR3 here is CASRGQPEYQETQYF. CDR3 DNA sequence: TGTGCCAGCAGGGGACAGCCAGAGTACCAAGAGACCCAGTACTTC.

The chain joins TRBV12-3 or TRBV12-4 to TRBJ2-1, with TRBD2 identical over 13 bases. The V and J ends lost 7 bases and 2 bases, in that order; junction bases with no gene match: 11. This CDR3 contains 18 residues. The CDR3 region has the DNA TGTGCCAGCAAAGAAGAGATTGGGACTAGCGGGGCCTACAATGAGCAGTTCTTC. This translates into CASKEEIGTSGAYNEQFF.

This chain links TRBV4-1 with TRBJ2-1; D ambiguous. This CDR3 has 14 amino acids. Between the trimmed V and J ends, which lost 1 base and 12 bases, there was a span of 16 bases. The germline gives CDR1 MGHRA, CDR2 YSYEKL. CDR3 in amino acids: CASSQGIAPARQFF. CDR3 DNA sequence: TGCGCCAGCAGCCAAGGTATCGCCCCCGCACGGCAGTTCTTC.

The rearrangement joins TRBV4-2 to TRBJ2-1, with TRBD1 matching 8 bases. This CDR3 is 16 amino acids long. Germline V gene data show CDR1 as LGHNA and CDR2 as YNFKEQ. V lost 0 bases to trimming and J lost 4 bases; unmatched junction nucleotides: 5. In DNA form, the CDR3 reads TGTGCCAGCAGCCAAGATATCGGACAGGGTTACAATGAGCAGTTCTTC. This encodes CASSQDIGQGYNEQFF.

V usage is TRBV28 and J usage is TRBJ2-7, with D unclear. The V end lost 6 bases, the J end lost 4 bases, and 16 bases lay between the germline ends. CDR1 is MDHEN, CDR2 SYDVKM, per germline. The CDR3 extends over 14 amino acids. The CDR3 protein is CASSSTTDTYEQYF. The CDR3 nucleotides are TGTGCCAGCAGCTCAACCACAGATACTTACGAGCAGTACTTC.

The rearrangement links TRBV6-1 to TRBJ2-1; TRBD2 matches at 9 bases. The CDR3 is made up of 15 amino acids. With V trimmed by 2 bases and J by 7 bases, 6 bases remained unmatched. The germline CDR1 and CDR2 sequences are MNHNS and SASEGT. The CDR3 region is CASSEMREGRNEQFF. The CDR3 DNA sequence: TGTGCCAGCAGTGAAATGCGGGAGGGCCGGAATGAGCAGTTCTTC.

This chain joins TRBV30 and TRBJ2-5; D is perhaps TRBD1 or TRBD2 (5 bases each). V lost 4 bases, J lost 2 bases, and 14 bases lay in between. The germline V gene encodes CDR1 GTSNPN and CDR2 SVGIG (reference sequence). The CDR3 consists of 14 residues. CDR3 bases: TGTGCCTGGACCCCGGGACGGGGTCAAGAGACCCAGTACTTC. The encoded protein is CAWTPGRGQETQYF.

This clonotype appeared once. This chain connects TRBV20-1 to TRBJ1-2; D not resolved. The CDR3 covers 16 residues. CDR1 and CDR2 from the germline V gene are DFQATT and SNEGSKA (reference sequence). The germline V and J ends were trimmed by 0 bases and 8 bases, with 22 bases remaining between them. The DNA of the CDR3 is TGCAGTGCTAGAGATTATCATGACGGAGAGATTCAGGGCTACACCTTC. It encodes CSARDYHDGEIQGYTF.

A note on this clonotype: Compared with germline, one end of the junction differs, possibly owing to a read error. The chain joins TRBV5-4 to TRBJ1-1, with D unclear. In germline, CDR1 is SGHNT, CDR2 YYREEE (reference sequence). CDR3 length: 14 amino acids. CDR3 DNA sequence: TGTGCCAGCAGTTCTAAGTTCAAGAACACTGAAGTTTTCTTT. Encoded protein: CASSSKFKNTEVFF.

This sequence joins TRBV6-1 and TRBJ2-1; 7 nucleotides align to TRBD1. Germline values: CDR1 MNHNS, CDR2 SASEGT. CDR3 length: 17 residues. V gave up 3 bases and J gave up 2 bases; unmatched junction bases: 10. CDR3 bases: TGTGCCAGCAGTGATCCGAACGGGACAGCAACCTACAATGAGCAGTTCTTC. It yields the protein CASSDPNGTATYNEQFF.

CDR3 nucleotide sequence: TGCAGCGTCGTCACTCCGGGACAGGGGAACACCGGGGAGCTGTTTTTT. Amino acid sequence: CSVVTPGQGNTGELFF. The V gene is TRBV29-1, the J gene TRBJ2-2; TRBD1 agrees at 9 bases. There are 16 residues in the CDR3. Germline V CDR1 and CDR2: SQVTM, ANQGSEA. Losses at the gene ends were 6 bases for V and 1 base for J; bases not matched to a gene: 9.

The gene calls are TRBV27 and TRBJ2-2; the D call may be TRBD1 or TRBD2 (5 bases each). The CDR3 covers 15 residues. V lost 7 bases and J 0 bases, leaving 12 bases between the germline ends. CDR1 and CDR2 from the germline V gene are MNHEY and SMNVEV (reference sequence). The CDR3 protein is CASTRDGSNTGELFF. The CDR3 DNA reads TGTGCCAGCACCCGGGACGGCTCGAACACCGGGGAGCTGTTTTTT.

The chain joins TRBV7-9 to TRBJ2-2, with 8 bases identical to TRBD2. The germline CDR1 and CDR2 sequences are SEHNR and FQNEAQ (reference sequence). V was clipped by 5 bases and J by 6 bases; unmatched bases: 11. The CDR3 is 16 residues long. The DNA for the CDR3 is TGTGCCAGCAGCCAAAGGCCGGGACTAGTTCCCGGGGAGCTGTTTTTT. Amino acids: CASSQRPGLVPGELFF.

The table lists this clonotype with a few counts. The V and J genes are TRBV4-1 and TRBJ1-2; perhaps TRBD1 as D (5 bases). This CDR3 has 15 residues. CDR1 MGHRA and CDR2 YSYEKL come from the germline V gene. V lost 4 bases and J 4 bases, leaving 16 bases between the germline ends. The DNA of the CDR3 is TGCGCCAGCAGCCCTGGCCAGGGAACTATCTATGGCTACACCTTC. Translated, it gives CASSPGQGTIYGYTF.

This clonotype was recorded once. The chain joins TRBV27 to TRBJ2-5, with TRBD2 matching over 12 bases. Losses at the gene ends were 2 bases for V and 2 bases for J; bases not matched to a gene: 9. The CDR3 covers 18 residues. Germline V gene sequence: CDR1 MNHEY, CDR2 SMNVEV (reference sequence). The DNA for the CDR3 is TGTGCCAGCAGTTTAAAATCGGGGACTAGCGGGTTACAAGAGACCCAGTACTTC. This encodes CASSLKSGTSGLQETQYF.

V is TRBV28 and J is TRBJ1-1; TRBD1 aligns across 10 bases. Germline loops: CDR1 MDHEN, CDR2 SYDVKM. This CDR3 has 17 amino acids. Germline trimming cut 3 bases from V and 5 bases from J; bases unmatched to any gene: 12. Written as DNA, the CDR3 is TGTGCCAGCAGTTTCAATTATAGGGACAGGGGAGGAACTGAAGCTTTCTTT. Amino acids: CASSFNYRDRGGTEAFF.

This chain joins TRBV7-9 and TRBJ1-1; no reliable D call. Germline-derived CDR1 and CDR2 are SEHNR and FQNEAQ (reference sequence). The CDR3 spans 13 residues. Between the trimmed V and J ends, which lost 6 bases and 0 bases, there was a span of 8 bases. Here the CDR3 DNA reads TGTGCCAGCAGAGAGGTCGTGAACACTGAAGCTTTCTTT. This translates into CASREVVNTEAFF.

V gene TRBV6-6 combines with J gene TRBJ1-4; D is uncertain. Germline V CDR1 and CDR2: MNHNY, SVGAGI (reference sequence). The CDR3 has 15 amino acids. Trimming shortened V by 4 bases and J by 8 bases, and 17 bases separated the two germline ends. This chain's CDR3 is CASSLVAGDGEKLFF. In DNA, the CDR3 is TGTGCCAGCAGTTTAGTAGCAGGTGATGGCGAAAAACTGTTTTTT.

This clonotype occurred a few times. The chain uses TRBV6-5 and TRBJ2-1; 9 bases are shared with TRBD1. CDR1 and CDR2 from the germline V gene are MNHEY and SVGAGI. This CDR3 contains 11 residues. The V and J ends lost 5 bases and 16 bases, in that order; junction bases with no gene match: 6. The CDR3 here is CASSPGTGIFF. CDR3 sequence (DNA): TGTGCCAGCAGTCCCGGGACAGGGATATTCTTC.